Each of the 15 T cell receptor beta chains below was sequenced from the same sample in a study of response to subunit inactivated influenza vaccine (dated by TCRdb to 2016 to 2019). The method was RT-PCR. The sample was run on an Illumina HiSeq 2500. TCRdb reran the public reads through fastp at Q25 and MiXCR, keeping productive beta chains. Each entry merges the rows of one CDR3 protein and shows their most common DNA and genes. Here the sample has 500,000 or so distinct CDR3 sequences; 16% occur a single time. Roughly 3% of the sample is held by the ten biggest clonotypes. The sample was CD4+ T cells sorted from PBMCs, taken less than 25 months after vaccination. Receptors originate from a man aged 50-75 years who received an inactivated influenza vaccine. Donor details come from another sample of the same person, matched by shared clones.

This clonotype was recorded a few times. The gene calls are TRBV20-1 and TRBJ2-3; 10 bases map to TRBD2. The CDR3 runs to 15 residues. CDR1 and CDR2 from the germline V gene are DFQATT and SNEGSKA (reference sequence). V shed 6 bases, J shed 8 bases, and the junction held 14 bases outside the gene matches. The CDR3 is CSASTTAGGGRTQYF. The CDR3 bases are TGCAGTGCCTCAACAACAGCGGGAGGGGGGCGTACGCAGTATTTT.

This clonotype was detected only a few times. The chain joins TRBV25-1 to TRBJ2-3, with 10 bases matching TRBD1. Germline V gives CDR1 MGHDK, CDR2 SYGVNS. The CDR3 length is 15 residues. The ends lost 3 bases at V and 3 bases at J; junction bases unmatched: 3. The chain's CDR3 is CASSEGQGFTDTQYF. The CDR3 coding sequence is TGTGCCAGCAGTGAGGGACAGGGGTTTACAGATACGCAGTATTTT.

This clonotype was observed a handful of times. The gene calls are TRBV29-1 and TRBJ2-2; D uncertain. The CDR3 runs to 14 residues. Trimming took 7 bases from V and 0 from J, leaving 12 bases between them. Germline V gene lookup returns CDR1 SQVTM and CDR2 ANQGSEA. The chain's CDR3 is CSALRISNTGELFF. The CDR3 nucleotides read TGCAGCGCTCTGCGGATTTCGAACACCGGGGAGCTGTTTTTT.

This clonotype came up a few times. The CDR3 reads CASSSPDYSEAFF. The CDR3 coding sequence is TGTGCCAGCAGTTCCCCCGACTACTCTGAAGCTTTCTTT. The chain combines TRBV12-3 or TRBV12-4 with TRBJ1-1, with unresolved D. The CDR3 totals 13 residues. V was pared by 4 bases and J by 6 bases, with 12 bases between.

J is TRBJ1-6 and V is TRBV6-1; the D is unclear. The germline V gene encodes CDR1 MNHNS and CDR2 SASEGT. The V end lost 7 bases, the J end lost 7 bases, and 11 bases lay between the germline ends. The CDR3 loop spans 13 amino acids. The CDR3 spells CASKRTANSPLHF. DNA for the CDR3: TGTGCCAGCAAACGAACAGCCAATTCACCCCTCCACTTT.

This clonotype showed up many times. The V and J genes are TRBV29-1 and TRBJ2-7; 7 nucleotides align to TRBD2. With 3 bases clipped from V and 2 bases from J, the junction kept 10 bases outside the gene matches. CDR1 is SQVTM and CDR2 is ANQGSEA in the germline V gene. This CDR3 is 15 amino acids long. The CDR3 DNA reads as TGCAGCGTTGACTCAGATACCGGGACTACCTACGAGCAGTACTTC. Residues: CSVDSDTGTTYEQYF.

The V call is TRBV6-2 or TRBV6-3, the J call TRBJ2-3; D is possibly TRBD2 (5 bases). Trimming stripped 6 bases from V and 0 bases from J, with 13 bases between. Germline CDR1 is MNHEY and CDR2 is SVGEGT. The CDR3 contains 15 residues. CDR3 residues: CASRIASSSTDTQYF. CDR3 coding DNA: TGTGCCAGCAGAATAGCGTCATCTAGCACAGATACGCAGTATTTT.

V is TRBV20-1 and J is TRBJ2-1; 11 bases agree with TRBD2. The CDR3 spans 16 residues. The germline V gene encodes CDR1 DFQATT and CDR2 SNEGSKA (reference sequence). V trimming: 7 bases; J trimming: 4 bases; junction bases outside the gene matches: 12. DNA of the CDR3: TGCAGTGTGGTAGCGGGGGGGCCGAGAGCTTACAATGAGCAGTTCTTC. Protein product: CSVVAGGPRAYNEQFF.

This clonotype was detected only a few times. The J gene is TRBJ2-7, the V gene TRBV20-1; the match to TRBD1 covers 7 bases. Per the germline V gene, CDR1 is DFQATT and CDR2 is SNEGSKA (reference sequence). Trimming took 1 base from V and 6 from J; bases not matched to a gene: 6. The CDR3 covers 13 residues. The CDR3 loop reads CSARGQGGFEQYF. The DNA for the CDR3 is TGCAGTGCTAGAGGACAGGGTGGGTTCGAGCAGTACTTC.

A few counts support this clonotype. The genes are TRBV12-3 or TRBV12-4 and TRBJ2-1; possibly TRBD2 for D (6 bases). Trimming removed 6 bases at V and 3 bases at J, with 15 bases between. The CDR3 extends over 15 amino acids. For the CDR3, the DNA is TGTGCCAGCAGGAGGCTTGGAGGGATCTACAATGAGCAGTTCTTC. As protein: CASRRLGGIYNEQFF.

This clonotype showed up many times. The rearrangement joins TRBV5-1 to TRBJ2-3; 9 nucleotides match TRBD1. CDR1 is SGHRS and CDR2 is YFSETQ in the germline V gene. This CDR3 is built from 14 residues. The ends lost 0 bases at V and 4 bases at J; junction bases unmatched: 0. The CDR3 loop is CASSLGQGADTQYF. CDR3 DNA: TGCGCCAGCAGCTTGGGACAGGGGGCAGATACGCAGTATTTT.

CDR3 nucleotide sequence: TGTGCCAGCAGTGATGGGGGGCGCGGCTACACCTTC. Its translation: CASSDGGRGYTF. The genes are TRBV12-3 or TRBV12-4 and TRBJ1-2, with D perhaps TRBD1 (6 bases). V lost 5 bases, J lost 8 bases, and 12 bases lay in between. The CDR3 contains 12 residues.

This clonotype occurred many times. The J gene is TRBJ2-2, the V gene TRBV14; 12 positions match TRBD2. Trimming cost V 3 bases and J 6 bases; bases outside gene matches: 5. In germline, CDR1 is SGHDN, CDR2 FVKESK. The CDR3 is 16 residues long. CDR3 in amino acids: CASSQYASGRAGELFF. CDR3 nucleotides: TGTGCCAGCAGCCAGTACGCTAGCGGGAGGGCCGGGGAGCTGTTTTTT.

This clonotype was counted between two and nine times. The V gene is TRBV24-1, the J gene TRBJ2-5, with 7 bases matching TRBD2. Trimming took 5 bases from V and 5 from J; bases not matched to a gene: 1. Germline V gene sequence: CDR1 KGHDR, CDR2 SFDVKD. This CDR3 spans 12 amino acids. CDR3 region: CATSVGRETQYF. Here the CDR3 DNA reads TGTGCCACCAGTGTCGGGAGGGAGACCCAGTACTTC.

The J gene is TRBJ2-7, the V gene TRBV5-1; 10 bases match TRBD2. The germline gives CDR1 SGHRS, CDR2 YFSETQ. This CDR3 is built from 16 residues. V dropped 0 bases and J dropped 4; count of bases not matched to a gene: 7. In DNA, the CDR3 is TGCGCCAGCAGCTTGGCCGGGACTAGCGATATTTACGAGCAGTACTTC. It specifies CASSLAGTSDIYEQYF.